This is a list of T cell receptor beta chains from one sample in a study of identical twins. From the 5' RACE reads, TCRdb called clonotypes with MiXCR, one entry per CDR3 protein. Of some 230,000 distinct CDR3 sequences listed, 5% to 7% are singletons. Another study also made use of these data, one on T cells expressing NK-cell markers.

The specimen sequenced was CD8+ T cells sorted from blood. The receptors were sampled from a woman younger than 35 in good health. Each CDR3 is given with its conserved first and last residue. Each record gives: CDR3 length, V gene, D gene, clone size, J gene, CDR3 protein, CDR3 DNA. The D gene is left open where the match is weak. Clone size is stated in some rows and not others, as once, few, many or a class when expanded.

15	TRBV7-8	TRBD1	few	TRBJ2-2	CASSYPGQSSGELFF	TGTGCCAGCAGCTACCCGGGACAGAGCTCCGGGGAGCTGTTTTTT
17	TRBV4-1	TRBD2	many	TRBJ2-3	CASSQDERSGIEDTQYF	TGCGCCAGCAGCCAAGATGAACGTAGCGGGATTGAGGATACGCAGTATTTT
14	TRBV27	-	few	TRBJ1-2	CASSFSGSDYGYTF	TGTGCCAGCAGTTTCTCAGGGAGCGACTATGGCTACACCTTC
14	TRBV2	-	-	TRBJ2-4	CASSDYEGFYIQYF	TGTGCCAGCAGTGATTACGAGGGTTTTTACATTCAGTACTTC
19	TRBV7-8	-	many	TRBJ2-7	CASRQSGGLRMEGSYEQYF	TGTGCCAGCAGACAATCGGGGGGCCTGCGGATGGAGGGCAGCTACGAGCAGTACTTC
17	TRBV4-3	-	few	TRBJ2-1	CASSQEPRESSYNEQFF	TGCGCCAGCAGCCAAGAGCCCCGGGAGAGCTCCTACAATGAGCAGTTCTTC
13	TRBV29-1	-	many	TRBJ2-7	CSVGRPGTYEQYF	TGCAGCGTTGGGCGACCAGGGACCTACGAGCAGTACTTC
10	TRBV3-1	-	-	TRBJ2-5	CAAAGETQYF	TGTGCCGCAGCCGGGGAGACCCAGTACTTC
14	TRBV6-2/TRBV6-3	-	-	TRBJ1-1	CASSLEGGKPEAFF	TGTGCCAGCAGTTTAGAGGGGGGAAAACCTGAAGCTTTCTTT
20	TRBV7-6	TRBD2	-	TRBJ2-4	CASSLEASGGAGEAKNIQYF	TGTGCCAGCAGCTTAGAGGCTAGCGGGGGGGCCGGTGAAGCCAAAAACATTCAGTACTTC
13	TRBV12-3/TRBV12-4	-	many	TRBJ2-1	CASSFSGASEQFF	TGTGCCAGCAGTTTTTCAGGGGCTAGCGAGCAGTTCTTC
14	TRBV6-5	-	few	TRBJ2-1	CASSYLAGSNEQFF	TGTGCCAGCAGTTACCTGGCGGGCTCTAATGAGCAGTTCTTC
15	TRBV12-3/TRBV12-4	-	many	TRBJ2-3	CASTPAGGSTDTQYF	TGTGCCAGCACCCCAGCAGGAGGGAGCACAGATACGCAGTATTTT
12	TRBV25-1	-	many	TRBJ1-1	CASSEFGSEAFF	TGTGCCAGCAGTGAATTCGGATCTGAAGCTTTCTTT
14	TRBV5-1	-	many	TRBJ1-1	CASSLGYLETEAFF	TGCGCCAGCAGCTTGGGATACCTAGAAACTGAAGCTTTCTTT
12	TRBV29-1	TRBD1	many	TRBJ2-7	CSVLGQGGEQYF	TGCAGCGTTCTCGGACAGGGGGGCGAGCAGTACTTC
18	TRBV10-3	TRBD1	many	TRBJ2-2	CAISESSPGTGNTGELFF	TGTGCCATCAGTGAGTCATCACCCGGGACAGGGAACACCGGGGAGCTGTTTTTT
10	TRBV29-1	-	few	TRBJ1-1	CSVIVGEAFF	TGCAGCGTTATCGTTGGTGAAGCTTTCTTT
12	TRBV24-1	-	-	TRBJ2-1	CATSDSGNEQFF	TGTGCCACCAGTGACTCCGGTAATGAGCAGTTCTTC
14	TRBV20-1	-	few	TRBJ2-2	CSARETANTGELFF	TGCAGTGCTAGAGAGACAGCGAACACCGGGGAGCTGTTTTTT
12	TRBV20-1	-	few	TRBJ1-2	CSANLVDYGYTF	TGCAGTGCTAATCTAGTGGACTATGGCTACACCTTC
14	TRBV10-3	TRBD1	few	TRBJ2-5	CAIKRDRGEETQYF	TGTGCCATCAAAAGGGACAGGGGAGAAGAGACCCAGTACTTC
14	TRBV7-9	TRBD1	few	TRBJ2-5	CASSADRAQETQYF	TGTGCCAGCAGCGCGGACAGGGCGCAAGAGACCCAGTACTTC
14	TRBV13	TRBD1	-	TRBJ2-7	CASSGGQGLYEQYF	TGTGCCAGCAGCGGAGGACAGGGGTTGTACGAGCAGTACTTC
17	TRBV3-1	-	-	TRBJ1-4	CATCQDFAGTANGKLFF	TGTGCCACCTGCCAAGATTTCGCGGGAACAGCTAATGGAAAACTGTTTTTT
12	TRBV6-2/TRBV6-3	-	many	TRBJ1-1	CASRLGNTEAFF	TGTGCCAGTAGGCTCGGGAACACTGAAGCTTTCTTT
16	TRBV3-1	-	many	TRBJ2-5	CASSSSSPFLRETQYF	TGTGCCAGCAGCTCCTCATCCCCTTTTCTCCGGGAGACCCAGTACTTC
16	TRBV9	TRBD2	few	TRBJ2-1	CASSFQREMSTDEQFF	TGTGCCAGCAGCTTTCAGCGGGAGATGAGTACGGATGAGCAGTTCTTC
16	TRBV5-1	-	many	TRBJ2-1	CASSLEGGGPYNEQFF	TGCGCCAGCAGCTTGGAAGGGGGAGGGCCCTACAATGAGCAGTTCTTC
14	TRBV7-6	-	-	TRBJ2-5	CASSLGEFQETQYF	TGTGCCAGCAGCTTAGGGGAGTTCCAAGAGACCCAGTACTTC
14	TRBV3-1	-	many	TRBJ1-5	CASSQDGVKEPQHF	TGTGCCAGCAGCCAAGACGGGGTTAAGGAGCCCCAGCATTTT
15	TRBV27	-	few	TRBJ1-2	CASSLYGRGSVGYTF	TGTGCCAGCAGTTTATACGGCAGGGGATCGGTAGGCTACACCTTC
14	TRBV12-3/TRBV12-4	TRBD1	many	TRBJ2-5	CASSLRDRKETQYF	TGTGCCAGCAGTTTAAGGGACAGGAAAGAGACCCAGTACTTC
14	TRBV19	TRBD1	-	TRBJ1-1	CASSIGNTGAEAFF	TGTGCCAGTAGTATAGGGAATACAGGGGCTGAAGCTTTCTTT
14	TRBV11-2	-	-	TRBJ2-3	CASGPGLSTDTQYF	TGTGCCAGCGGTCCGGGGCTAAGCACAGATACGCAGTATTTT
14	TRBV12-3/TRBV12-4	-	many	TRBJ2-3	CASSFHKPTDTQYF	TGTGCCAGCAGTTTTCATAAGCCCACGGATACGCAGTATTTT
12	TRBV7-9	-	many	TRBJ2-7	CASSSVHYEQYF	TGTGCCAGCAGCTCCGTGCACTACGAGCAGTACTTC
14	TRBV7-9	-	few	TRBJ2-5	CASGFEGMWETQYF	TGTGCCAGCGGCTTTGAGGGGATGTGGGAGACCCAGTACTTC
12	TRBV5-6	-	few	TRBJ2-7	CASSFGGAEQYF	TGTGCCAGCAGCTTCGGCGGGGCCGAGCAGTACTTC
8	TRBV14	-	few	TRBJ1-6	CASTPRGF	TGTGCCAGCACCCCCCGGGGCTTT
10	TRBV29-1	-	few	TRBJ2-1	CSVSYNEQFF	TGCAGCGTTTCTTACAATGAGCAGTTCTTC
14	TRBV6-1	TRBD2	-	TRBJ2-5	CASTNGGAGETQYF	TGTGCCAGCACAAACGGGGGGGCCGGAGAGACCCAGTACTTC
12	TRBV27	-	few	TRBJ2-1	CASSSLINEQFF	TGTGCCAGCAGTTCCCTCATCAATGAGCAGTTCTTC
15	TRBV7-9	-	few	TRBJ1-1	CASSFSGRGNTEAFF	TGTGCCAGCAGCTTTTCTGGGAGGGGGAACACTGAAGCTTTCTTT
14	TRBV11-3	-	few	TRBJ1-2	CASSLGTSAYGYTF	TGTGCCAGCAGCCTCGGGACCTCAGCTTATGGCTACACCTTC
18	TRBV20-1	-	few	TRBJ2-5	CSADQAGRTTASRETQYF	TGCAGTGCTGATCAGGCGGGACGGACGACCGCGAGTCGTGAGACCCAGTACTTC
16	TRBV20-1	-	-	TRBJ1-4	CSARDKEGGRYEKLFF	TGCAGTGCTAGAGATAAGGAGGGGGGCCGGTATGAAAAACTGTTTTTT
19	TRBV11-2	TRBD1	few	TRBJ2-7	CASSFTWQGADNPLYEQYF	TGTGCCAGCAGCTTCACTTGGCAGGGGGCGGATAACCCCCTCTACGAGCAGTACTTC
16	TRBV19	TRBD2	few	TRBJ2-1	CASSSGTSGFDNEQFF	TGTGCCAGTAGCTCCGGGACTAGCGGCTTCGACAATGAGCAGTTCTTC
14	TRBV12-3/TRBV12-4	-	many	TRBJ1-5	CASGVGGEHQPQHF	TGTGCCAGCGGAGTAGGCGGGGAACATCAGCCCCAGCATTTT